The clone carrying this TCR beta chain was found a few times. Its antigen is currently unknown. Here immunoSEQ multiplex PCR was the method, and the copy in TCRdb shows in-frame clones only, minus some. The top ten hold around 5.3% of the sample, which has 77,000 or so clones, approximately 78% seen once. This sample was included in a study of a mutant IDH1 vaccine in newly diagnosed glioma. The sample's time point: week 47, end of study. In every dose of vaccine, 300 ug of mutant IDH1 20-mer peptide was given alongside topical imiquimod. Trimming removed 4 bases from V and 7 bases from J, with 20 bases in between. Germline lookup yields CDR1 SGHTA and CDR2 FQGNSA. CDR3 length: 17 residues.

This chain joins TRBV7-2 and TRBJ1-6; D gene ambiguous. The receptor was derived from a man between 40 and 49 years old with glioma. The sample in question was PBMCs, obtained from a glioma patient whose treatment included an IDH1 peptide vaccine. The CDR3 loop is CASSYRDGISGNSPLHF. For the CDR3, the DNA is TGTGCCAGCAGCTACAGAGACGGGATAAGTGGAAATTCACCCCTCCACTTT. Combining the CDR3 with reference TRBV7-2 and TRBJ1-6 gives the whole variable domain GAGVSQSPSNKVTEKGKDVELRCDPISGHTALYWYRQSLGQGLEFLIYFQGNSAPDKSGLPSDRFSAERTGGSVSTLTIQRTQQEDSAVYLCASSYRDGISGNSPLHFGNGTRLTVT.